The T cell receptor (beta chain) under discussion was sequenced for a study of immune cell composition in non-small cell lung cancer (TCRdb year 2017). General notes on the study: Histologic subtype, mainly lung adenocarcinoma or squamous cell carcinoma, was assigned on the basis of H&E together with p63, CK5, Napsin A and TTF-1 immunohistochemistry. TCR-beta sequencing (Adaptive Biotechnologies) was performed on 33 to 40 paired NSCLC tumour and non-adjacent lung specimens plus 26 tumour-only specimens. Supplementary cohort #1, around 10 lung adenocarcinoma cases, had paired tumour/lung TCR-beta sequencing and TIL populations generated to assess tumour reactivity. Four tumour specimens that had TCR-beta data belonged to rare histological subtypes and were left out of the subtype comparisons. Results the study describes overall, beyond this receptor: In 10 to 11 adenocarcinoma cases, maximal tumour-associated clone frequency correlated strongly with TIL tumour reactivity, whereas overall clonality did not. Tumour-associated clones >0.5% occurred in nearly half of NSCLC cases: approximately 33% of adenocarcinomas versus approximately 80% of squamous carcinomas. The reactivity cohort was only approximately 9 cases, and tumour-reactive clones were not shown to share sequences with the dominant in vivo tumour-associated clones. No significant correlation was found between tumour TCR-beta clonality and smoking pack-years.

As regards this clone: Its target antigen remains unknown. No base quality values were provided; no much bigger clone lies one nucleotide off.

A two-step multiplex PCR was used to amplify TCR-beta CDR3 regions from genomic DNA, and Illumina-compatible adaptors were added in the second step. As a commercial immunoSEQ service, TCR-beta immunosequencing was carried out on an Illumina platform. From the authors' description of their analysis: Repertoires were summarised as Top 10 Clones, the percentage of T-cell templates from the ten most frequent sequences, and productive clonality. Productive clonality ranged from 0 to 1, with 1 indicating a monoclonal population. Tumour-associated clones were defined as sequences comprising at least 0.1% of tumour T-cell templates but absent from matched non-adjacent lung, identified via log10 scatter plots. Student's t-tests were used for two-group comparisons, ANOVA for comparisons across stages, and linear regression for relationships, with analyses done in GraphPad Prism7 and R. TCRdb obtained this table from immuneACCESS and retained in-frame rearrangements with V and J assigned. These tables miss some clones; where compared with another copy, unresolved V genes account for less than half of the shortfall, and the remainder is unexplained. Clonal size and the V and J genes are those of that table, whereas D and trimming came from the DNA. Here the sample has about 3,100 clones; over 65% occur a single time. 13% of the sample belongs to the ten largest clones.

Normal lung samples were non-adjacent lung tissue taken as far from the tumour as possible, at least 3 cm away, from the same patient. Frozen aliquots of unsorted single-cell suspensions were used for genomic DNA extraction with the QIAamp DNA kit. Tissues were received within 2 hours of resection and processed immediately into single-cell suspensions. Tissue was mechanically dissociated and enzymatically digested with DNase I, collagenase I and hyaluronidase for 25 to 35 minutes at 37 °C, then filtered and RBC-lysed. The sequence was collected from a human donor with non-small cell lung cancer. The donor label of this sample is uncertain. The sequenced sample was non-adjacent lung tissue.

The nucleotide sequence reads TGTGCCAGCAGCCCCGGGACAGGGGGGAATGAGCAGTTCTTC. Its product reads: CASSPGTGGNEQFF. This receptor chain uses TRBV7-8 and TRBJ2-1, and 11 junction bases match TRBD1. The CDR3 starts with the cysteine, ends with the phenylalanine, and has 14 residues. The only DNA kept is the CDR3, 42 bases in frame from the first base. The germline V gene supplies CDR1 SGHVS and CDR2 FQNEAQ. Germline trimming amounts to 5 bases on V and 7 bases on J, with 4 as the count of junction bases outside the gene matches.